This T cell receptor beta chain was sequenced during a study of T cells in Graves' hyperthyroidism and ophthalmopathy. Turning to the study itself: The blood sample was taken at first diagnosis, before treatment began.

Study results and caveats: Ophthalmopathy was model-predicted a median around 6.7 months pre-onset. Researchers found most expanded thyroid clonotypes above 0.001 in blood as well.

The source material, RNA transcripts, was used to amplify TCR beta CDR3 regions. Using the HTBI primer set, a first-round RT-PCR was run on the TCR CDR3. A single record per CDR3 protein comes from TCRdb applying MiXCR to the multiplex PCR reads. The sample shows fewer than 450,000 distinct CDR3 sequences, 11% to 15% of them seen only once. V gave up 7 bases and J gave up 2 bases, with 12 bases separating them. Germline V gene lookup returns CDR1 SEHNR and CDR2 FQNEAQ (reference sequence). The CDR3 is made up of 13 amino acids. A remark on this clonotype: Its target is not known.

V gene TRBV7-9 combines with J gene TRBJ2-7; possibly TRBD1 for D (5 bases). The receptor comes from a man in his fifties or sixties with Graves' ophthalmopathy. The sequenced sample was blood. This chain's CDR3 is CASTKATAYEQYF. CDR3 nucleotide sequence: TGTGCCAGCACCAAAGCGACAGCCTACGAGCAGTACTTC.